This T cell receptor (beta chain) is drawn from a study of identical twins (dated by TCRdb to the mid-2010s). Regarding the study in general: To test whether fetal clonotypes persist, this study deep-sequenced TCR alpha and beta repertoires from monozygotic twins, from unrelated adults of various ages, and from cord blood. To rule out contamination, the twin experiments were replicated at different times with different library preparation protocols. What the research found in general, with its limitations: A weaker excess of twin sharing was found in beta out-of-frame sequences because the signal-to-noise ratio was lowered by fewer shared sequences. Zero-insertion analyses could be partly confounded by invariant T cells such as MAIT and iNKT, although diverse VJ usage argued against such confounding for most clonotypes. Abundant cord blood beta clonotypes carried fewer insertions; young adult naive repertoires showed a weaker similar trend, while memory repertoires showed none. Because the same donors could not be followed over many years, the conclusions relied on cross-sectional statistical analysis. Compared with coincidental sharing between unrelated individuals, an excess of low generation-probability sequences was observed among out-of-frame TCR alpha sequences shared between twins. In monozygotic twins, out-of-frame TCR alpha sharing was systematically underestimated by recombination models, although the models agreed with sharing between unrelated individuals.

Libraries were made using 5' RACE. The run used an Illumina HiSeq 2000. Template switching introduced a universal primer binding site; the final cDNA contained a unique molecular identifier, enabling accurate counting of TCR cDNA molecules. First-strand cDNA for TCR alpha and beta chains was synthesized from specific primers in the conserved constant-segment region. To control for contamination, every cDNA library carried two barcodes: a SMART-Mk sample barcode plus Illumina barcodes. TruSeq adapter sequences and Illumina sample barcodes were added in two successive PCR steps. Sequencing of the TCR alpha and beta cDNA libraries was done on the Illumina HiSeq platform using custom primers. For the original study's pipeline: MiGEC was used to process raw reads and extract unique molecular identifiers, and MiXCR was used to find CDR3 positions. Recombination models were inferred per individual with the repgenHMM and IGoR tools using an EM algorithm. Shared clonotypes were analyzed with the tcR package in R, and sharing was normalized by the product of cloneset sizes. Out-of-frame nonproductive sequences were analyzed to study raw recombination free of thymic and clonal selection effects. In TCRdb, the public reads were trimmed at Q25 with fastp and aligned with MiXCR, with productive beta chains retained. Duplicate CDR3 protein sequences are folded into a single record with the most common DNA and genes. The V and J calls were determined by TCRdb, not by the authors. The sample contains just over 450,000 distinct CDR3 sequences, 14% of them found a single time. Together, the top ten hold approximately 0.52% of the sample.

Turning to this clonotype: Its antigen target is currently unknown. Nothing much larger sits one base from this clone, and base qualities are not available.

Inclusive of the bounding cysteine and phenylalanine, the CDR3 is 14 residues long. The CDR3 DNA has 42 bases and is translated from base 1. V is pruned by 8 bases and J by 3 bases, leaving 7 bases of the junction without a gene match. From the germline V gene (reference sequence), CDR1 is DFQATT and CDR2 is SNEGSKA. Every donor was a healthy Caucasian. Three pairs of female monozygotic twins, all aged roughly 18 to 29 years, were included in the twin cohort. CD4+ and CD8+ T cell populations were isolated with positive isolation kits from Invitrogen. Separately, the same data were catalogued under a study of yellow fever vaccine responses in identical twins. The second publication reports: The authors reported that the T cell response to vaccination in identical twins appeared partly convergent and partly personalized. In identical twins, the study followed T cell clones that responded to the vaccine with precision.

This sequence uses TRBV20-1 and TRBJ2-2; TRBD1 aligns with 9 central bases. The receptor comes from a young woman in good health. Sequenced sample: CD4+ T cells sorted from blood. The sequence in DNA is TGCAGTTCTCCGGGACAGGGCGACACCGGGGAGCTGTTTTTT. Its protein is CSSPGQGDTGELFF.